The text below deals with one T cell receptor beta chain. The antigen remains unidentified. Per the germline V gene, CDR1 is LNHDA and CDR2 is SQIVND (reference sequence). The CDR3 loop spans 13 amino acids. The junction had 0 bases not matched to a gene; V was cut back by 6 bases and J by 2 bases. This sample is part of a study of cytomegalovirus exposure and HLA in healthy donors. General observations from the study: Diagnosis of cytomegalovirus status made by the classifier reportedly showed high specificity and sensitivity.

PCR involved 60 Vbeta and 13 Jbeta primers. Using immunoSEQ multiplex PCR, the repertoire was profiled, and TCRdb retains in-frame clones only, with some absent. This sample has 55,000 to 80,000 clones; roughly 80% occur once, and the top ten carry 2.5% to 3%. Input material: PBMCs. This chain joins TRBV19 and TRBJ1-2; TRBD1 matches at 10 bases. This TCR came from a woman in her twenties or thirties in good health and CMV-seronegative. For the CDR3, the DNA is TGTGCCAGTAGGGGACAGGGGAACTATGGCTACACCTTC. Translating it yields CASRGQGNYGYTF. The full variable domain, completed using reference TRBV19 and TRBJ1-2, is DGGITQSPKYLFRKEGQNVTLSCEQNLNHDAMYWYRQDPGQGLRLIYYSQIVNDFQKGDIAEGYSVSREKKESFPLTVTSAQKNPTAFYLCASRGQGNYGYTFGSGTRLTVV.